This T cell receptor (beta chain) is from a study of Ad26.COV2.S vaccination and SARS-CoV-2 variants. Clones were sequenced by immunoSEQ multiplex PCR, and TCRdb holds only the in-frame ones, with some missing. The sample lists about 400,000 clones, 89% occurring once. The CDR3 totals 13 residues. Germline values: CDR1 LNHDA, CDR2 SQIVND (reference sequence). V shed 5 bases and J shed 1 base, with 8 bases lying between them. Treatment of the sample: about 20 received Ad26.COV2.S at low or high dose, single or two shots; a few received placebo; per-sample allocation not given. Collection of the samples took place on day 63 after the first injection of vaccine or placebo.

This sequence joins TRBV19 and TRBJ1-1, with D unresolved. The sample here was peripheral blood, taken in a trial of Ad26.COV2.S vaccine versus placebo. The clonotype comes from a person aged 18 to 59 who received the Ad26.COV2.S COVID-19 vaccine or a placebo. The CDR3 DNA follows: TGTGCCAGTAGTGAACACCCGAACACTGAAGCTTTCTTT. Residues: CASSEHPNTEAFF.